The 30 T cell receptor beta chains in this list originate from one sample, sequenced in a study of vaccination effects on CD4 cells after COVID-19. Produced via immunoSEQ multiplex PCR; TCRdb's table is partial and in-frame only. The repertoire holds around 59,000 clones, with roughly three quarters as singletons. Under the ViraFEST assay, PBMC were stimulated with viral peptide pools so that antigen-specific CD4+ T cells expanded. Sequencing was performed afterwards. Investigators separated out CD4+ T cells once about eleven days of culture had passed. Two-dose vaccination with either BNT162b2 or mRNA-1273 was given to the participants. No antigens are known for them. Sequenced material: CD4+ T cells from PBMCs cultured with HCoV-OC43 spike peptides, taken after COVID-19 vaccination. Noted subset: HCoV-OC43 spike overlapping peptide pool stimulation. The origin of the receptors is a human donor who received a COVID-19 vaccine.

The V gene is TRBV24-1, the J gene TRBJ1-3; D gene unclear. This CDR3 contains 14 residues. Looked up from germline, CDR1 is KGHDR and CDR2 is SFDVKD. With 4 bases removed from V and 0 bases from J, the gap between germline ends came to 6 bases. For the CDR3, the DNA is TGTGCCACCAGTGACGGTTACTCTGGAAACACCATATATTTT. Its translation is CATSDGYSGNTIYF.

With respect to this clone: The same CDR3 arises from other DNA sequences in this sample as well. The chain joins TRBV5-1 to TRBJ2-5, with TRBD2 identical over 10 bases. The CDR3 has 15 amino acids. Germline trimming cut 1 base from V and 4 bases from J; bases unmatched to any gene: 4. Germline CDR1 SGHRS, CDR2 YFSETQ. The CDR3 coding sequence is TGCGCCAGCAGCTTGCGAGCGGGGGGGCCAGAGACCCAGTACTTC. This gives the protein CASSLRAGGPETQYF.

The CDR3 nucleotides read TGTGCCAGTAGTCTGGACAGATTGAACACTGAAGCTTTCTTT. This sequence encodes CASSLDRLNTEAFF. V usage is TRBV19 and J usage is TRBJ1-1; a weak D match, TRBD1 (6 bases). V lost 5 bases and J 0 bases, leaving 10 bases between the germline ends. The CDR3 contains 14 residues. Germline loops: CDR1 LNHDA, CDR2 SQIVND (reference sequence). Together with reference TRBV19 and TRBJ1-1, the CDR3 gives the full variable domain: DGGITQSPKYLFRKEGQNVTLSCEQNLNHDAMYWYRQDPGQGLRLIYYSQIVNDFQKGDIAEGYSVSREKKESFPLTVTSAQKNPTAFYLCASSLDRLNTEAFFGQGTRLTVV.

This chain joins TRBV18 and TRBJ1-2, with D possibly TRBD1 on 5 matching bases. CDR3 length equals 13 residues. The germline V and J ends were trimmed by 3 bases and 8 bases, with 13 bases remaining between them. The germline CDR1 and CDR2 sequences are KGHSH and LQKENI. The CDR3 DNA reads TGTGCCAGCTCACCCCTCCGAGGGGAGGGCTACACCTTC. Translating gives CASSPLRGEGYTF. Full variable domain (missing parts from reference TRBV18 and TRBJ1-2): NAGVMQNPRHLVRRRGQEARLRCSPMKGHSHVYWYRQLPEEGLKFMVYLQKENIIDESGMPKERFSAEFPKEGPSILRIQQVVRGDSAAYFCASSPLRGEGYTFGSGTRLTVV.

The chain joins TRBV30 to TRBJ1-2; no clear D gene. CDR3 length: 15 amino acids. Germline V CDR1 and CDR2: GTSNPN, SVGIG (reference sequence). Trimming removed 3 bases from V and 2 bases from J, with 16 bases in between. The CDR3 nucleotides read TGTGCCTGGAGGAGACCGGGATCCTCCAACTATGGCTACACCTTC. The encoded protein is CAWRRPGSSNYGYTF.

This chain links TRBV29-1 with TRBJ2-3, with D uncertain. Germline V gene lookup returns CDR1 SQVTM and CDR2 ANQGSEA. The CDR3 length is 14 residues. CDR3 amino acids: CSSERELATDTQYF. The DNA of the CDR3 is TGCTCAAGCGAAAGGGAACTTGCCACAGATACGCAGTATTTT.

As for this clone: Other DNA sequences in the same sample also yield this CDR3. This chain uses TRBV6-5 with TRBJ1-6, with D uncertain. Germline loops: CDR1 MNHEY, CDR2 SVGAGI. Trimming removed 0 bases from V and 5 bases from J, with 2 bases in between. The CDR3 has 13 residues. CDR3 residues: CASSYSNNSPLHF. As DNA, the CDR3 is TGTGCCAGCAGTTACTCAAATAATTCACCCCTCCACTTT.

The J gene is TRBJ1-1, the V gene TRBV18; tentatively, D is TRBD1 (5 bases). Trimming took off 3 bases at V and 3 bases at J, with 17 bases between the two ends. The CDR3 consists of 16 residues. Per germline, CDR1 KGHSH and CDR2 LQKENI. Written as DNA, the CDR3 is TGTGCCAGCTCACCGGCCGGGAGGGGAGCTGACACTGAAGCTTTCTTT. Its translation: CASSPAGRGADTEAFF.

The gene calls are TRBV24-1 and TRBJ2-5; 7 nucleotides align to TRBD2. J was trimmed by 4 bases and V by 0 bases; bases with no gene match: 4. Germline loops: CDR1 KGHDR, CDR2 SFDVKD. The CDR3 extends over 15 amino acids. CDR3 bases: TGTGCCACCAGTGATTTGCCGGGGGGAAGAGAGACCCAGTACTTC. It codes for CATSDLPGGRETQYF.

This clone was counted a few times. The chain has TRBV18 and TRBJ1-2; TRBD1 matches 7 bases. The CDR3 has 13 residues. Germline CDR1 and CDR2: KGHSH and LQKENI. Germline trimming cut 3 bases from V and 6 bases from J; bases unmatched to any gene: 4. CDR3 loop: CASSPTGWDGYTF. The CDR3 DNA reads TGTGCCAGCTCACCGACAGGGTGGGATGGCTACACCTTC. Complete variable domain (other parts from reference TRBV18 and TRBJ1-2): NAGVMQNPRHLVRRRGQEARLRCSPMKGHSHVYWYRQLPEEGLKFMVYLQKENIIDESGMPKERFSAEFPKEGPSILRIQQVVRGDSAAYFCASSPTGWDGYTFGSGTRLTVV.

The chain has TRBV19 and TRBJ1-2, with a possible D match to TRBD1 (5 bases). V lost 5 bases to trimming and J lost 4 bases, with 14 bases between them. The V gene's germline CDR1 is LNHDA and CDR2 SQIVND (reference sequence). The CDR3 extends over 14 amino acids. The DNA for the CDR3 is TGTGCCAGTAGTTGGTGGGACGGGACCTATGGCTACACCTTC. It translates to CASSWWDGTYGYTF.

The chain uses TRBV7-2 and TRBJ2-2; D remains unclear. The CDR3 is made up of 13 amino acids. Between the trimmed V and J ends, which lost 3 bases and 3 bases, there was a span of 5 bases. CDR1 is SGHTA, CDR2 FQGNSA, per germline. CDR3 sequence reads: CASSFFYTGELFF. CDR3 bases: TGTGCCAGCAGCTTTTTCTACACCGGGGAGCTGTTTTTT.

This chain links TRBV5-4 with TRBJ1-1, with a possible D match to TRBD1 (5 bases). The V gene lost 5 bases and the J gene lost 1 base, with 15 bases spanning the gap. CDR3 length: 15 residues. The germline CDR1 and CDR2 sequences are SGHNT and YYREEE (reference sequence). CDR3 bases: TGTGCCAGCAGACAAGGAGGACACCAGAACACTGAAGCTTTCTTT. It codes for CASRQGGHQNTEAFF.

This sequence joins TRBV10-3 and TRBJ1-1, with D unclear. Deletions cut 6 bases from V and 11 bases from J, with 22 bases between. Germline V lookup: CDR1 ENHRY, CDR2 SYGVKD. The CDR3 extends over 14 amino acids. In nucleotides, the CDR3 is TGTGCCATCAGGGATAGTGCCCTGGTTAGAATGGCTTTCTTT. This sequence encodes CAIRDSALVRMAFF.

The chain joins TRBV4-1 to TRBJ2-3, with TRBD2 matching over 7 bases. Germline V lookup: CDR1 MGHRA, CDR2 YSYEKL. V lost 1 base to trimming and J lost 6 bases; unmatched junction nucleotides: 13. CDR3 size: 17 residues. The CDR3 DNA sequence: TGCGCCAGCAGCCAAGGGCCGGCTAGCGGCCTCTATGATACGCAGTATTTT. This encodes CASSQGPASGLYDTQYF.

CDR3 protein: CASSHEPWTSGGLQETQYF. For the CDR3, the DNA is TGTGCCAGCAGCCATGAACCCTGGACTAGCGGGGGGCTCCAAGAGACCCAGTACTTC. The chain links TRBV3-1 (or the pseudogene TRBV3-2) to TRBJ2-5; TRBD2 matches at 14 bases. Germline V CDR1 and CDR2: LGHDT, YNNKEL (reference sequence). The V segment lost 3 bases and the J segment 1 base; nucleotides outside the gene matches: 10. The CDR3 consists of 19 residues.

This clone was seen only once. This chain connects TRBV30 to TRBJ1-3; no clear D gene. Germline lookup yields CDR1 GTSNPN and CDR2 SVGIG (reference sequence). V gave up 0 bases and J gave up 0 bases, with 9 bases separating them. The CDR3 is 15 residues long. CDR3 region: CAWSVAPISGNTIYF. DNA for the CDR3: TGTGCCTGGAGTGTAGCTCCTATCTCTGGAAACACCATATATTTT.

This clone has more than one count but fewer than ten. This rearrangement joins TRBV19 to TRBJ2-2, with 8 bases matching TRBD1. Germline CDR1 LNHDA, CDR2 SQIVND (reference sequence). The CDR3 covers 14 residues. Trimming at V came to 8 bases and at J to 3 bases, leaving 5 bases not matched to a gene. CDR3 region: CASLDRGDTGELFF. CDR3 coding DNA: TGTGCCAGTCTAGACAGGGGAGACACCGGGGAGCTGTTTTTT.

This clone is a singleton in its sample. Mismatch with germline at one junction end may stem from a read error. V is TRBV3-1 (or the pseudogene TRBV3-2) and J is TRBJ1-1; perhaps TRBD1 as D (5 bases). Germline CDR1 reads LGHDT; CDR2 reads YNNKEL (reference sequence). This CDR3 has 13 amino acids. CDR3 sequence (DNA): TGTGCCAGCAGCCAAGAGGTAACGGGACTGCCGGCCTTT. Translating it yields CASSQEVTGLPAF.

This chain uses TRBV5-1 with TRBJ2-5; TRBD1 aligns across 7 bases. In germline, CDR1 is SGHRS, CDR2 YFSETQ. The trim removed 4 bases at V and 1 base at J, leaving 7 bases unmatched. The CDR3 length is 15 residues. Written as DNA, the CDR3 is TGCGCCAGCAGCGACACAGGGGCCCGCCAAGAGACCCAGTACTTC. It codes for CASSDTGARQETQYF.

CDR3 DNA: TGTGCCTGGAATAGCGGAATAGAGACCCAGTACTTC. Its protein product is CAWNSGIETQYF. This sequence joins TRBV30 and TRBJ2-5; D is possibly TRBD2 (6 bases). Between the trimmed V and J ends, which lost 4 bases and 4 bases, there was a span of 10 bases. Germline loops: CDR1 GTSNPN, CDR2 SVGIG (reference sequence). This CDR3 has 12 amino acids. The whole variable domain, remainder taken from reference TRBV30 and TRBJ2-5, is SQTIHQWPATLVQPVGSPLSLECTVEGTSNPNLYWYRQAAGRGLQLLFYSVGIGQISSEVPQNLSASRPQDRQFILSSKKLLLSDSGFYLCAWNSGIETQYFGPGTRLLVL.

This chain connects TRBV18 to TRBJ2-5; TRBD2 matches at 11 bases. CDR1 is KGHSH, CDR2 LQKENI, per germline. With 2 bases clipped from V and 0 bases from J, the junction kept 5 bases outside the gene matches. The CDR3 sequence is 17 residues long. This CDR3 is CASSPILAGAYQETQYF. The DNA for the CDR3 is TGTGCCAGCTCACCAATACTAGCGGGGGCGTACCAAGAGACCCAGTACTTC.

This sequence joins TRBV18 and TRBJ2-5; either TRBD1 or TRBD2 may fit D (5 bases each). Trimming removed 3 bases from V and 2 bases from J, with 13 bases in between. The length of the CDR3 is 15 residues. Germline V CDR1 and CDR2: KGHSH, LQKENI. The CDR3 loop reads CASSPTQGAQETQYF. CDR3 in DNA: TGTGCCAGCTCACCGACCCAGGGAGCTCAAGAGACCCAGTACTTC. Full variable domain (missing parts from reference TRBV18 and TRBJ2-5): NAGVMQNPRHLVRRRGQEARLRCSPMKGHSHVYWYRQLPEEGLKFMVYLQKENIIDESGMPKERFSAEFPKEGPSILRIQQVVRGDSAAYFCASSPTQGAQETQYFGPGTRLLVL.

The rearrangement uses TRBV5-1 and TRBJ1-1, with a tentative D call TRBD1 (5 bases). CDR1 is SGHRS and CDR2 is YFSETQ in the germline V gene. The CDR3 is made up of 12 amino acids. Trimming took 0 bases from V and 10 from J, leaving 10 bases between them. CDR3 DNA: TGCGCCAGCAGCTTGGACGGTGGGGGAGCTTTCTTT. Its translation is CASSLDGGGAFF.

This chain uses TRBV5-1 with TRBJ1-2; tentatively, D is TRBD1 (5 bases). CDR1 is SGHRS and CDR2 is YFSETQ in the germline V gene. Trimming removed 0 bases from V and 6 bases from J, with 9 bases in between. The CDR3 is 13 amino acids. The DNA for the CDR3 is TGCGCCAGCAGCTTGGAGGGGATCGATGGCTACACCTTC. Encoded protein: CASSLEGIDGYTF.

This sequence joins TRBV6-5 and TRBJ1-1; no clear D gene. V was clipped by 7 bases and J by 0 bases, with 3 bases between them. The germline V gene has CDR1 MNHEY and CDR2 SVGAGI. CDR3 length: 11 amino acids. The CDR3 bases are TGTGCCAGCACCCTGAACACTGAAGCTTTCTTT. Protein product: CASTLNTEAFF.

The chain links TRBV5-1 to TRBJ1-1; D remains ambiguous. Trimming left V 2 bases short and J 3 bases short, with 11 bases between. CDR1 SGHRS and CDR2 YFSETQ come from the germline V gene. This CDR3 spans 14 amino acids. CDR3 protein: CASSFTGSYTEAFF. CDR3 DNA sequence: TGCGCCAGCAGCTTTACCGGGTCCTACACTGAAGCTTTCTTT.

The chain recombines TRBV6-5 with TRBJ2-1; 11 bases are shared with TRBD2. CDR3 size: 15 residues. Germline CDR1 reads MNHEY; CDR2 reads SVGAGI. Unmatched junction bases numbered 5, after V lost 0 bases and J lost 10 bases. For the CDR3, the DNA is TGTGCCAGCAGTTACTCTAGCGGGGGGGCTTACGAGCAGTTCTTC. Protein product: CASSYSSGGAYEQFF.

The V and J genes are TRBV29-1 and TRBJ2-3; 9 positions agree with TRBD1. The CDR3 totals 18 residues. Germline V CDR1 and CDR2: SQVTM, ANQGSEA. V lost 4 bases to trimming and J lost 0 bases; unmatched junction nucleotides: 14. The CDR3 bases are TGCAGCGTTGGAAGATGGGGGACAGGGAGTTCTAGCACAGATACGCAGTATTTT. Translating it yields CSVGRWGTGSSSTDTQYF.

This clone was counted only a few times. The chain combines TRBV4-3 with TRBJ1-4, with TRBD1 matching over 10 bases. Germline CDR1 is LGHNA and CDR2 is YSLEER. This CDR3 is 16 amino acids long. Germline trimming cut 1 base from V and 8 bases from J; bases unmatched to any gene: 7. The CDR3 reads CASSQAETGGNEKLFF. DNA of the CDR3: TGCGCCAGCAGCCAAGCCGAGACAGGGGGCAACGAAAAACTGTTTTTT.